This TCR beta chain was recorded in a study of STAT5B mutations in CD4+ large granular lymphocyte leukemia (dated by TCRdb to between 2021 and 2022). About the investigation overall: Among the healthy controls, the CDR3 'QG' motif was associated with a particular HLA allele. Flow cytometry on FACSCanto II or FACSVerse showed that the purified fractions were more than 95% pure among lymphocytes. The study compared the TCRbeta repertoires of patients with CD4+ T-cell large granular lymphocyte leukemia against those of healthy blood donors.

With respect to this clone: Its recognized antigen is unknown. No base-level quality is on record; no much larger clone is a single base apart.

The germline V gene (reference sequence) supplies CDR1 LNHNV and CDR2 YYDKDF. Reading from cysteine to phenylalanine, the CDR3 counts 17 amino acids. Only the CDR3 DNA is retained, 51 bases long and in frame from the first base. The germline ends are 15 bases apart after V is trimmed by 1 base and J by 2 bases. What the research found in general, with its limitations: Each patient's main leukemic clonotypes were private, but about a quarter of these clonotypes showed up at low frequency in the non-leukemic repertoires of other patients. Greater clonality appeared to be present in CD4-sorted patient repertoires than in healthy CD4+ repertoires, and the difference was retained after the putative leukemic clones were removed. The data were not HLA-matched, and the relatively small sample size could explain the higher clonality seen in CD4+ compared with CD8+ T-LGLL. TRBV06-family usage was enriched among the top patient clones (8/27) compared with healthy controls (2/35).

Buffy coats from roughly 37 blood donors, supplied by the Finnish Red Cross blood service, were used as healthy controls. All TCR-sequenced material derived from peripheral blood: patient blood samples and healthy donor buffy coats. Ficoll-Hypaque gradient centrifugation was used to isolate peripheral blood mononuclear cells. CD4+ cells were purified magnetically from the buffy coats of healthy controls. The Gentra Puregene Cell and Tissue kit was used to extract genomic DNA, and a Qubit 2.0 fluorometer was used to measure the amount of genomic DNA. TCRbeta rearrangements were sequenced from genomic DNA using the immunoSEQ assay at survey resolution. Concerning the study's data processing: A lowest detectable productive clonotype frequency of 2.59 x 10-5 was observed in the TCR sequencing data. Analyses included only productive TCRbeta rearrangements, meaning complete and in-frame sequences. Sample clonality was computed as Simpson clonality in the immunoSEQ Analyzer version 3.0. Clones were binned by frequency as very rare, small, medium, large (1-20%) or hyperexpanded (>20%). Generation probabilities were estimated with OLGA 1.2.3, V-gene circos plots were generated with VDJtools, specificities were searched for in VDJdb, and CDR3 motifs were identified with GLIPH. As stored in TCRdb, this immuneACCESS dataset retains in-frame rearrangements with V and J assigned. A fraction of the clones does not appear; measured against another copy, unresolved V genes explain less than half of the discrepancy, and the remainder lacks a known reason. The V and J calls and the clone size are those of that table, but D and trimming were determined from the DNA. This sample is represented by some 45,000 clones; 80% to 90% of them were singletons. The ten largest clones represent 2% to 3% of the sample.

Rearrangement joined TRBV15 to TRBJ1-5; TRBD1 is a possible D gene, resting on 6 matching bases. The TCR sequence derives from a human donor in good health. Material: CD4+ T cells from blood buffy coats. The CDR3 is CATSRGAVGQRNQPQHF. DNA sequence: TGTGCCACCAGCAGAGGGGCGGTAGGACAGCGCAATCAGCCCCAGCATTTT.